Below, 26 T cell receptor beta chains from the same sample are listed, as sequenced in a study of blood T cell repertoires in COVID-19. Clones were sequenced by immunoSEQ multiplex PCR, and TCRdb holds only the in-frame ones, with some missing. The sample has roughly 220,000 clones, less than 90% seen once. The sequenced sample was PBMCs or T cells enriched from blood (not recorded which). These TCRs come from a woman between 40 and 55 years old who had recovered from COVID-19.

The chain carries TRBV12-3 or TRBV12-4 and TRBJ2-5, with no clear D. V lost 2 bases to trimming and J lost 2 bases, with 6 bases between them. There are 13 residues in the CDR3. The CDR3 DNA sequence: TGTGCCAGCAGTTTAAGCCGACAAGAGACCCAGTACTTC. It codes for CASSLSRQETQYF.

The V call is TRBV25-1, the J call TRBJ2-5; D not certain. CDR3 length: 13 amino acids. CDR1 is MGHDK and CDR2 is SYGVNS in the germline V gene. The V and J ends lost 5 bases and 1 base respectively, with 8 bases between them. The CDR3 spells CASSRVFQETQYF. The CDR3 DNA reads TGTGCCAGCAGTCGGGTTTTCCAAGAGACCCAGTACTTC.

The V gene is TRBV28, the J gene TRBJ1-6; the D gene is possibly TRBD1 (5 bases). The length of the CDR3 is 16 residues. In germline, CDR1 is MDHEN, CDR2 SYDVKM. Trimming took 8 bases from V and 0 from J, leaving 14 bases between them. This chain's CDR3 is CASAGSGGSYNSPLHF. The CDR3 nucleotides read TGTGCCAGCGCGGGATCCGGGGGCTCCTATAATTCACCCCTCCACTTT. The variable domain in full, completed from reference TRBV28 and TRBJ1-6, reads DVKVTQSSRYLVKRTGEKVFLECVQDMDHENMFWYRQDPGLGLRLIYFSYDVKMKEKGDIPEGYSVSREKKERFSLILESASTNQTSMYLCASAGSGGSYNSPLHFGNGTRLTVT.

This chain uses TRBV28 with TRBJ1-2, with 9 bases aligning to TRBD1. The CDR3 is 17 amino acids. V shed 2 bases, J shed 7 bases, and the junction held 14 bases outside the gene matches. Germline CDR1 MDHEN, CDR2 SYDVKM. As DNA, the CDR3 is TGTGCCAGCAGTTTACTGGGCCCACAGGGGGCGTCTCCTGGCTACACCTTC. Translated, it gives CASSLLGPQGASPGYTF.

This clone turned up a few times. This chain links TRBV28 with TRBJ1-5; TRBD1 might be the D (6 bases). Per germline, CDR1 MDHEN and CDR2 SYDVKM. The CDR3 covers 18 residues. Trimming removed 8 bases from V and 2 bases from J, with 25 bases in between. The CDR3 region is CASERGQFFVGGNQPQHF. In DNA form, the CDR3 reads TGTGCCAGCGAGCGCGGACAGTTTTTTGTGGGGGGCAATCAGCCCCAGCATTTT.

The chain couples TRBV5-1 to TRBJ1-1; 7 bases line up with TRBD1. The V segment lost 5 bases and the J segment 4 bases; nucleotides outside the gene matches: 5. Germline CDR1 is SGHRS and CDR2 is YFSETQ. The CDR3 spans 13 residues. CDR3 region: CASRLTGATEAFF. CDR3 in DNA: TGCGCCAGCAGGCTCACAGGGGCCACTGAAGCTTTCTTT.

The rearrangement joins TRBV29-1 to TRBJ2-5, with 8 positions matching TRBD1. The junction had 6 bases not matched to a gene; V was cut back by 7 bases and J by 2 bases. CDR1 and CDR2 from the germline V gene are SQVTM and ANQGSEA. The CDR3 totals 13 residues. In DNA, the CDR3 is TGCAGCGCACGACAGGGGATACAAGAGACCCAGTACTTC. Translated, it gives CSARQGIQETQYF.

The chain uses TRBV29-1 and TRBJ2-7; 7 nucleotides align to TRBD1. V shed 2 bases, J shed 3 bases, and the junction held 10 bases outside the gene matches. CDR3 length equals 15 residues. Germline-derived CDR1 and CDR2 are SQVTM and ANQGSEA. For the CDR3, the DNA is TGCAGCGTTGAACGCGTGAGGGGACAGCACTACGAGCAGTACTTC. As protein: CSVERVRGQHYEQYF.

The J gene is TRBJ2-1, the V gene TRBV11-3; D may be TRBD1 (6 bases). Germline V gives CDR1 SGHNT, CDR2 YENEEA. CDR3 length: 15 residues. V lost 2 bases to trimming and J lost 4 bases, with 12 bases between them. This chain's CDR3 is CASSLHGQPYNEQFF. The DNA of the CDR3 is TGTGCCAGCAGCTTACATGGACAGCCTTACAATGAGCAGTTCTTC. Full variable domain (outside the CDR3, taken from reference TRBV11-3 and TRBJ2-1): EAGVVQSPRYKIIEKKQPVAFWCNPISGHNTLYWYLQNLGQGPELLIRYENEEAVDDSQLPKDRFSAERLKGVDSTLKIQPAELGDSAVYLCASSLHGQPYNEQFFGPGTRLTVL.

There are a few counts of this clone. This sequence joins TRBV10-3 and TRBJ1-6, with 9 bases aligning to TRBD1. CDR3 length: 17 residues. CDR1 and CDR2 from the germline V gene are ENHRY and SYGVKD. Germline trimming cut 10 bases from V and 2 bases from J; bases unmatched to any gene: 12. DNA for the CDR3: TGTGCCACCAGGGGGACAGGGAAAAGGACCTATAATTCACCCCTCCACTTT. This encodes CATRGTGKRTYNSPLHF.

V usage is TRBV29-1 and J usage is TRBJ2-1; TRBD2 agrees at 9 bases. Trimming cost V 6 bases and J 3 bases; bases outside gene matches: 9. The germline CDR1 and CDR2 sequences are SQVTM and ANQGSEA. CDR3 length: 15 amino acids. CDR3 in amino acids: CSVTLAGRRYNEQFF. The CDR3 coding sequence is TGCAGCGTCACGCTAGCGGGGCGCCGCTACAATGAGCAGTTCTTC.

This chain joins TRBV6-4 and TRBJ2-5, with D perhaps matching TRBD1 (6 bases). V was trimmed by 5 bases and J by 2 bases, leaving 9 bases between them. Germline V gene lookup returns CDR1 MRHNA and CDR2 SNTAGT. CDR3 length: 13 amino acids. In DNA form, the CDR3 reads TGTGCCAGCAGTAGGACAGCTCAAGAGACCCAGTACTTC. Its protein is CASSRTAQETQYF.

The chain is built from TRBV6-2 or TRBV6-3 and TRBJ2-2; D not resolved. This CDR3 has 16 residues. Deletions cut 6 bases from V and 0 bases from J, with 14 bases between. Germline V lookup: CDR1 MNHEY, CDR2 SVGEGT. Here the CDR3 reads CASSLQHLSNTGELFF. In DNA form, the CDR3 reads TGTGCCAGCAGCCTACAGCATTTATCGAACACCGGGGAGCTGTTTTTT.

The J gene is TRBJ2-5, the V gene TRBV6-5; no definite D call. The V gene's germline CDR1 is MNHEY and CDR2 SVGAGI. This CDR3 has 11 residues. Trimming pared 0 bases from V and 7 bases from J, leaving 3 bases between. Written as DNA, the CDR3 is TGTGCCAGCAGTTACTCGAGGACCCAGTACTTC. This encodes CASSYSRTQYF.

This sequence joins TRBV27 and TRBJ2-5; 7 nucleotides line up with TRBD2. Trimming at V came to 5 bases and at J to 0 bases, leaving 9 bases not matched to a gene. The V gene's germline CDR1 is MNHEY and CDR2 SMNVEV (reference sequence). This CDR3 comprises 16 residues. CDR3 nucleotide sequence: TGTGCCAGCAGTCCGCGACTAGCAGGGTACCAAGAGACCCAGTACTTC. Translation: CASSPRLAGYQETQYF.

Only one count was recorded for this clone. The rearrangement links TRBV5-4 to TRBJ1-4; 7 bases agree with TRBD1. The germline V gene has CDR1 SGHNT and CDR2 YYREEE (reference sequence). After removal of 4 bases from V and 3 bases from J, the junction contained 3 bases not matched to a gene. This CDR3 is built from 14 residues. The CDR3 protein is CASSPGGSNEKLFF. CDR3 coding DNA: TGTGCCAGCAGCCCAGGGGGGTCTAATGAAAAACTGTTTTTT.

The V gene is TRBV2, the J gene TRBJ1-5; TRBD1 matches 7 bases. J was trimmed by 0 bases and V by 2 bases; bases with no gene match: 10. This CDR3 has 18 residues. CDR1 SNHLY and CDR2 FYNNEI come from the germline V gene. CDR3 bases: TGTGCCAGCAGTGAACCGGACAGGCTCTCATATAGCAATCAGCCCCAGCATTTT. As protein: CASSEPDRLSYSNQPQHF.

This sequence joins TRBV6-5 and TRBJ1-2; perhaps TRBD1 as D (5 bases). Germline V gene lookup returns CDR1 MNHEY and CDR2 SVGAGI. The CDR3 runs to 11 residues. The chain's CDR3 is CCSQGYYGYTF. The DNA of the CDR3 is TGTTGCAGTCAGGGCTATTATGGCTACACCTTC.

V gene TRBV5-1 combines with J gene TRBJ2-2; tentative D call: TRBD1 (7 bases). CDR3 length equals 15 residues. From germline, CDR1 is SGHRS and CDR2 YFSETQ. Trimming stripped 2 bases from V and 5 bases from J, with 13 bases between. CDR3 amino acids: CASSLTEGATGELFF. The DNA of the CDR3 is TGCGCCAGCAGCTTAACGGAGGGGGCGACCGGGGAGCTGTTTTTT.

The chain is built from TRBV28 and TRBJ1-1, with D maybe TRBD1 (6 bases). Germline CDR1 MDHEN, CDR2 SYDVKM. There are 14 residues in the CDR3. V lost 5 bases and J lost 1, with 11 bases in between. CDR3 DNA: TGTGCCAGCAGTGGGGGGGCGCGGAACACTGAAGCTTTCTTT. As protein: CASSGGARNTEAFF.

V usage is TRBV10-1 and J usage is TRBJ2-1; D not certain. CDR3 size: 16 residues. Trimming left V 2 bases short and J 0 bases short, with 11 bases between. Looked up from germline, CDR1 is WNHNN and CDR2 is SYGVQD (reference sequence). The CDR3 DNA follows: TGCGCCAGCAGTGAGGTCCCGCGGAGCTCCTACAATGAGCAGTTCTTC. Its translation is CASSEVPRSSYNEQFF.

This clone was seen a single time. The rearrangement links TRBV6-5 to TRBJ1-4, with D perhaps matching TRBD1 (5 bases). This CDR3 is 13 amino acids long. V was trimmed by 10 bases and J by 3 bases, leaving 12 bases between them. CDR1 is MNHEY and CDR2 is SVGAGI in the germline V gene. Here the CDR3 DNA reads TGTGCCACCCGGAGGGGACCTAATGAAAAACTGTTTTTT. This translates into CATRRGPNEKLFF.

CDR3 protein: CASSFWAGGQQPQHF. The CDR3 region has the DNA TGTGCCAGCAGTTTCTGGGCAGGGGGCCAGCAGCCCCAGCATTTT. V gene TRBV28 combines with J gene TRBJ1-5, with 8 positions matching TRBD1. The CDR3 runs 15 residues. V shed 3 bases, J shed 7 bases, and the junction held 8 bases outside the gene matches. Germline V gene sequence: CDR1 MDHEN, CDR2 SYDVKM.

In the case of this clone: The sample carries other DNA sequences with the same CDR3. The chain combines TRBV2 with TRBJ2-6; possibly TRBD2 for D (5 bases). Trimming stripped 4 bases from V and 2 bases from J, with 9 bases between. The CDR3 sequence is 15 residues long. Germline lookup yields CDR1 SNHLY and CDR2 FYNNEI. The CDR3 loop reads CASSVEGAGANVLTF. The CDR3 DNA is TGTGCCAGCAGTGTCGAGGGTGCTGGGGCCAACGTCCTGACTTTC.

The chain links TRBV7-3 to TRBJ2-1; perhaps TRBD2 as D (6 bases). Germline V lookup: CDR1 SGHTA, CDR2 FQGTGA. CDR3 length: 15 residues. Trimming took 3 bases from V and 6 from J, leaving 15 bases between them. CDR3 nucleotide sequence: TGTGCCAGCAGCTTTACCGGGACTGTATTCAATGAGCAGTTCTTC. Amino acid sequence: CASSFTGTVFNEQFF.

On this clone: Likely a read error: the CDR3 ends without its conserved phenylalanine or tryptophan. No DNA is shown, since the ends of the CDR3 on it are uncertain; the CDR3 is the one TCRdb lists. The chain couples TRBV27 to TRBJ1-1; the D call of TRBD1 is as the table states it, not checked on the DNA. The CDR3 adds up to 12 amino acids, both ends counted. Looked up from germline, CDR1 is MNHEY and CDR2 is SMNVEV (reference sequence). CDR3 protein: CASTYGQDRPWD.